The rows below give T cell receptor beta chains drawn from one sample of a study of cytomegalovirus exposure and HLA in healthy donors. Repertoires were generated with immunoSEQ multiplex PCR, while TCRdb's copy carries only in-frame clones and drops some. This table holds about 180,000 clones, 60% to 85% found once. Sequencing input: PBMCs. The receptors were sampled from a man younger than 35 in good health and CMV-seronegative. The CDR3 runs from the conserved cysteine through the conserved F or W. The D gene is left open where the match is weak. Expanded clones get a size class; other rows say once, few or many, or leave the size out.

TRBD2	TRBV7-3	.	TRBJ2-3	CASSLTSAGGHTDTQYF	TGTGCCAGCAGCTTAACGTCGGCGGGGGGGCACACAGATACGCAGTATTTT
TRBD1	TRBV23-1	.	TRBJ1-5	CASSRGQGAPQHF	TGCGCCAGCAGCCGGGGGCAGGGGGCCCCCCAGCATTTT
.	TRBV7-9	.	TRBJ2-1	CASSPQGLAGNEQFF	TGTGCCAGCAGCCCCCAGGGGCTAGCAGGCAATGAGCAGTTCTTC
TRBD2	TRBV27	.	TRBJ2-7	CASSFGTSGETYEQYF	TGTGCCAGCAGTTTTGGGACTAGCGGGGAAACCTACGAGCAGTACTTC
TRBD1	TRBV30	.	TRBJ1-6	CAWDQTGYSPLHF	TGTGCCTGGGATCAGACAGGGTACTCACCCCTCCACTTT
TRBD1	TRBV28	.	TRBJ1-4	CASSQPTGTGNEKLFF	TGTGCCAGCAGTCAGCCTACCGGGACAGGGAACGAAAAACTGTTTTTT
.	TRBV5-6	.	TRBJ1-4	CASSFDRTTNEKLFF	TGTGCCAGCAGCTTTGACAGGACTACTAATGAAAAACTGTTTTTT
.	TRBV6-5	.	TRBJ2-2	CASSYSYGGPSGELFF	TGTGCCAGCAGTTACTCGTACGGGGGGCCTAGCGGGGAGCTGTTTTTT
.	TRBV7-2	.	TRBJ2-5	CASTLPFQETQYF	TGTGCCAGCACCTTACCCTTTCAAGAGACCCAGTACTTC
.	TRBV28	.	TRBJ1-1	CASSLSWEAFF	TGTGCCAGCAGTTTATCTTGGGAGGCTTTCTTT
TRBD2	TRBV4-1	.	TRBJ2-7	CASSLSPAMTSGRGDYEQYF	TGCGCCAGCAGCCTGTCCCCAGCGATGACTAGCGGGAGAGGGGATTACGAGCAGTACTTC
.	TRBV30	few	TRBJ2-7	CAWTNTGPGEQYF	TGTGCCTGGACCAATACCGGGCCGGGGGAGCAGTACTTC
.	TRBV6-1	.	TRBJ1-2	CASSAQQFYGYTF	TGTGCCAGCAGTGCTCAACAGTTCTATGGCTACACCTTC
.	TRBV28	.	TRBJ1-1	CASNPRSGWDTEAFF	TGTGCCAGCAACCCCAGATCGGGGTGGGACACTGAAGCTTTCTTT
TRBD1	TRBV2	.	TRBJ1-4	CASRYRGGEKLFF	TGTGCCAGCCGATACAGGGGGGGAGAAAAACTGTTTTTT
TRBD2	TRBV10-3	few	TRBJ2-2	CAISRLAGENTGELFF	TGTGCCATCAGCCGACTAGCGGGAGAAAACACCGGGGAGCTGTTTTTT
.	TRBV7-2	.	TRBJ1-5	CASSYGVNQPQHF	TGTGCCAGCAGCTACGGGGTAAATCAGCCCCAGCATTTT
.	TRBV14	.	TRBJ1-6	CASTPRGMYNSPLHF	TGTGCCAGCACCCCACGGGGTATGTATAATTCACCCCTCCACTTT
TRBD2	TRBV7-9	few	TRBJ2-7	CASSPGLAGSYEQYF	TGTGCCAGCAGCCCCGGACTAGCGGGATCCTACGAGCAGTACTTC
.	TRBV19	once	TRBJ2-2	CASSGWTRNTGELFF	TGTGCCAGTAGTGGATGGACAAGAAACACCGGGGAGCTGTTTTTT
TRBD2	TRBV29-1	.	TRBJ2-7	CSARGGSAYEQYF	TGCAGCGCGCGCGGGGGGAGCGCCTACGAGCAGTACTTC
TRBD2	TRBV7-2	.	TRBJ2-1	CASSLSGGLYNEQFF	TGTGCCAGCAGCTTGAGCGGGGGCCTTTACAATGAGCAGTTCTTC
.	TRBV7-2	.	TRBJ2-1	CASSLRTVSYNEQFF	TGTGCCAGCAGCCTTAGGACAGTCTCCTACAATGAGCAGTTCTTC
.	TRBV5-4	.	TRBJ2-5	CASSLPGQETQYF	TGTGCCAGCAGCTTGCCGGGCCAAGAGACCCAGTACTTC
.	TRBV28	.	TRBJ1-4	CASRHLNEKLFF	TGTGCCAGCAGACACCTTAATGAAAAACTGTTTTTT
.	TRBV28	.	TRBJ1-1	CASSLAWSTEAFF	TGTGCCAGCAGTTTAGCCTGGAGCACTGAAGCTTTCTTT
.	TRBV7-2	few	TRBJ1-2	CASSQRARAGGYTF	TGTGCCAGCAGCCAGCGTGCCAGGGCGGGAGGCTACACCTTC
.	TRBV5-1	.	TRBJ1-2	CASSLAEGGDYGYTF	TGCGCCAGCAGCTTGGCTGAGGGAGGGGACTATGGCTACACCTTC
.	TRBV5-4	.	TRBJ2-1	CASSLEQESSYNEQFF	TGTGCCAGCAGCTTGGAACAGGAGAGCTCCTACAATGAGCAGTTCTTC
.	TRBV28	.	TRBJ1-1	CASRANTEAFF	TGTGCCAGCAGAGCGAACACTGAAGCTTTCTTT
TRBD1	TRBV5-1	.	TRBJ1-1	CASSRTGIGTEAFF	TGCGCCAGCAGCCGGACAGGAATCGGAACTGAAGCTTTCTTT
.	TRBV18	few	TRBJ2-1	CASSPGDTKGEQFF	TGTGCCAGCTCACCCGGCGACACCAAGGGGGAGCAGTTCTTC
.	TRBV18	few	TRBJ1-4	CASSPRPKLEKLFF	TGTGCCAGCTCACCGCGCCCCAAACTTGAAAAACTGTTTTTT
.	TRBV28	.	TRBJ2-6	CASSARSGGANVLTF	TGTGCCAGCAGCGCGAGGTCTGGTGGGGCCAACGTCCTGACTTTC
TRBD1	TRBV5-1	.	TRBJ1-6	CASSAALTGSSYNSPLHF	TGCGCCAGCAGTGCGGCGTTGACAGGGAGCTCCTATAATTCACCCCTCCACTTT
TRBD2	TRBV10-3	few	TRBJ2-3	CAISDPGLAGVVDTQYF	TGTGCCATCAGTGATCCGGGACTAGCGGGAGTGGTAGATACGCAGTATTTT
TRBD1	TRBV30	.	TRBJ1-4	CAWRGTVREKLFF	TGTGCCTGGAGGGGGACAGTGCGTGAAAAACTGTTTTTT
.	TRBV9	.	TRBJ2-3	CASSPRAGDSTDTQYF	TGTGCCAGCAGCCCCAGGGCCGGGGACTCCACAGATACGCAGTATTTT
TRBD2	TRBV7-3	few	TRBJ2-1	CASSLVRAGVGNEQFF	TGTGCCAGCAGCTTAGTAAGAGCGGGAGTTGGCAATGAGCAGTTCTTC
TRBD2	TRBV6-5	.	TRBJ2-7	CASSYGAGEGPYEQYF	TGTGCCAGCAGTTACGGGGCGGGAGAGGGGCCCTACGAGCAGTACTTC
TRBD2	TRBV10-3	.	TRBJ2-5	CAISGTSQETQYF	TGTGCCATCAGTGGGACTAGTCAAGAGACCCAGTACTTC
TRBD2	TRBV7-9	.	TRBJ2-7	CASSLAGGYEQYF	TGTGCCAGCAGCCTAGCGGGAGGCTACGAGCAGTACTTC
TRBD2	TRBV7-6	.	TRBJ2-2	CASSLGSGRSGELFF	TGTGCCAGCAGCTTAGGTAGCGGGAGGTCCGGGGAGCTGTTTTTT
TRBD1	TRBV11-2	.	TRBJ1-1	CASSLDGQGITEAFF	TGTGCCAGCAGCTTAGATGGACAGGGGATAACTGAAGCTTTCTTT
TRBD1	TRBV6-1	.	TRBJ2-2	CGYRGSAGELFF	TGTGGCTACAGGGGGTCGGCCGGGGAGCTGTTTTTT
TRBD1	TRBV28	.	TRBJ2-4	CASSRTGASKSIQYF	TGTGCCAGCAGTCGTACAGGGGCTTCCAAAAGCATTCAGTACTTC
.	TRBV30	.	TRBJ1-2	CAWRGGGGGYTF	TGTGCCTGGAGGGGGGGCGGGGGAGGCTACACCTTC
.	TRBV5-4	few	TRBJ2-7	CASSPRGHNYEQYF	TGTGCCAGCAGCCCGAGGGGACATAACTACGAGCAGTACTTC
.	TRBV11-2	.	TRBJ2-3	CASSPRDSITDTQYF	TGTGCCAGCAGCCCCCGGGACTCCATCACAGATACGCAGTATTTT
.	TRBV7-3	.	TRBJ1-2	CASSRNPRQPSDTF	TGTGCCAGCAGCCGAAACCCACGACAGCCTAGTGACACCTTC
TRBD1	TRBV7-6	once	TRBJ2-7	CASSLGTGYEQYF	TGTGCCAGCAGCTTAGGGACAGGCTACGAGCAGTACTTC
.	TRBV5-4	.	TRBJ1-2	CASSFGRNYGYTF	TGTGCCAGCAGCTTTGGGAGAAACTATGGCTACACCTTC
.	TRBV9	.	TRBJ1-6	CASSVDSYNSPLHF	TGTGCCAGCAGTGTCGATAGCTATAATTCACCCCTCCACTTT